The clone carrying this TCR beta chain was detected many times. Its matching antigen is unknown. The data were taken from a study of early T cells in non-severe SARS-CoV-2 infection. Turning to the study itself: Sequencing used unsorted whole-blood bulk RNA, so chains lack pairing. Broader study findings: Comparison of clonotypes with VDJdb favored anti-spike CD8 responses while missing private and CD4 specificities.

TCRdb re-derived calls from the 5' RACE reads in MiXCR, one entry per CDR3 protein. The repertoire includes about 40,000 distinct CDR3 sequences, around 4.5% of them detected once, and about 5% sits in the top ten. Between the trimmed V and J ends, which lost 2 bases and 4 bases, there was a span of 10 bases. Germline assignment: CDR1 ENHRY and CDR2 SYGVKD. The CDR3 runs 14 residues. V gene TRBV10-3 combines with J gene TRBJ2-3; perhaps TRBD2 as D (6 bases). The receptor's source is an adult who was a healthcare worker with PCR-confirmed SARS-CoV-2 infection or an uninfected control (not recorded which). Sequenced sample: whole blood. This CDR3 reads CAISEPGAPDTQYF. The CDR3 nucleotides are TGTGCCATCAGTGAGCCGGGAGCCCCAGATACGCAGTATTTT.